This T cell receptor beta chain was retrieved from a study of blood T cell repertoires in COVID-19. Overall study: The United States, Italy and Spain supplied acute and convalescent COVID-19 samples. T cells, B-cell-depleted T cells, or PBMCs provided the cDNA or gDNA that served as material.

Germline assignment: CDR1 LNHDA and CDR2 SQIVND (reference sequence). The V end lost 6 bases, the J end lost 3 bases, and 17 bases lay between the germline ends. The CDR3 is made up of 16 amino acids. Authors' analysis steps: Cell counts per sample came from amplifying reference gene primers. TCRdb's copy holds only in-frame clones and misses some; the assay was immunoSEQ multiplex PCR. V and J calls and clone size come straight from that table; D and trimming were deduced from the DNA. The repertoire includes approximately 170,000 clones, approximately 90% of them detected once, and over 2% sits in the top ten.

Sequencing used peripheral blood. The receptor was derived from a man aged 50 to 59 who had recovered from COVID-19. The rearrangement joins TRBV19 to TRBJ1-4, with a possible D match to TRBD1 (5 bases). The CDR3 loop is CASRQGTGQSNEKLFF. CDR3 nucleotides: TGTGCCAGTAGGCAGGGAACTGGCCAATCTAATGAAAAACTGTTTTTT. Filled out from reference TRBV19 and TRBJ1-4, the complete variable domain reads DGGITQSPKYLFRKEGQNVTLSCEQNLNHDAMYWYRQDPGQGLRLIYYSQIVNDFQKGDIAEGYSVSREKKESFPLTVTSAQKNPTAFYLCASRQGTGQSNEKLFFGSGTQLSVL.